This T cell receptor beta chain was obtained from a study of blood T cell repertoires in COVID-19 (dated by TCRdb to 2019 to 2021). Regarding the study in general: Collaborator samples came from the United States, Italy and Spain and covered acute and convalescent phases of COVID-19. The material from the prospective study consisted of cDNA or gDNA derived from T cells, B-cell-depleted T cells, or PBMCs. Deeply sampled blood TCRbeta repertoires from subjects exposed to, actively infected with, or recovered from COVID-19 were included in the dataset. The repertoires were released in a freely available public database intended as a resource for research on the immune response to SARS-CoV-2. The samples were drawn from two sources: the first 160 participants of the ongoing ImmuneRACE study, and 1,200 or so subjects contributed by 6 global collaborators. The sample metadata nearly always contained a de-identified subject ID, COVID-19 status, age in years and sex. Where HLA class I and class II types were available, the types were taken from metadata supplied by the sample provider, not from assay-based typing. The investigation overall reported the following: How much clinical and demographic metadata was included differed by source and by participant, and the metadata was provided uncurated.

TCRbeta CDR3 regions were amplified from genomic DNA by means of the immunoSEQ Assay, a bias-controlled multiplex PCR. The source study handled its data this way. Within the assay, amplification of reference gene primers was used to estimate how many nucleated cells each sample contained. Sequence reads were collapsed and filtered to measure the absolute abundance of every unique TCRbeta CDR3 rearrangement. For each sample, productive Simpson clonality was calculated by taking the square root of Simpson's diversity index across productive rearrangements. Entries here come from immuneACCESS through TCRdb and include only in-frame sequences with V and J called. Some clones fail to appear in such tables; in the studies checked, an unresolved V gene covers under half of the shortfall, and the cause of the remainder is unknown. D and trimming were read from the DNA, whereas the V and J calls and clone size are those reported in that table. Recorded for this sample are just over 300,000 clones; approximately 85% of them occurred a single time. Jointly, the top ten make up roughly 2% of the sample.

From the cysteine through the phenylalanine, the CDR3 covers 15 amino acids. Only CDR3 DNA is held: 45 bases, read in frame from base 1. In the germline V gene, CDR1 corresponds to SGHVS and CDR2 to FNYEAQ. V and J lose 1 base and 0 bases, and a span of 6 bases separates them. Participants in the prospective study were enrolled through a virtual design, were aged roughly 18 to 100 years, and lived in roughly 26 United States geographic areas. To assign participants to cohorts, the prospective study relied on clinical history that participants themselves reported in a screening survey and a study questionnaire. ImmuneRACE Cohort 3 recovered participants were defined by two consecutive negative NP/OP PCR tests, healthcare professional clearance, or symptom resolution. Mobile phlebotomists in the prospective study collected whole blood, serum and a nasopharyngeal or oropharyngeal swab from every participant. Participants in the prospective study had the option to provide additional blood draws and questionnaires over a roughly two-month period. Blood samples from the prospective study were shipped frozen or at room temperature prior to DNA extraction.

Concerning this clone itself: The target of this receptor is not known. Base qualities are not at hand, and no much larger clone is one base apart. This CDR3 is also generated by other DNA sequences in the sample.

The sequenced material came from PBMCs or T cells enriched from blood (not recorded which). The receptor was derived from a man between 25 and 39 years old who had recovered from COVID-19. The chain joins TRBV7-6 to TRBJ2-2; no D segment can be confidently identified. CDR3 sequence: CASSLGSSNTGELFF. Here is the DNA: TGTGCCAGCAGCTTAGGTTCTTCGAACACCGGGGAGCTGTTTTTT.